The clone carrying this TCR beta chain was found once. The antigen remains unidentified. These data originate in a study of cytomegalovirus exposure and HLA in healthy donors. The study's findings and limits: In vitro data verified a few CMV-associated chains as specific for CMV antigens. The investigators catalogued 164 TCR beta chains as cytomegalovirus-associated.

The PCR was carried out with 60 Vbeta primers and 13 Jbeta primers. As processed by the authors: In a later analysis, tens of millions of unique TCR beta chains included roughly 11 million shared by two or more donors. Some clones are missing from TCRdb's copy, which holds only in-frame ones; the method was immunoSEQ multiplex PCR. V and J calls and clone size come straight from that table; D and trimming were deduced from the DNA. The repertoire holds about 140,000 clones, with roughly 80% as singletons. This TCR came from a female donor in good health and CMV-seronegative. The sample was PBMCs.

In nucleotides, the CDR3 is TGTGCCAGCAGCTTAGGAACCTACGAGCAGTACTTC. Amino acids: CASSLGTYEQYF. The chain links TRBV11-3 to TRBJ2-5; D is uncertain. The J call may be wrong; the DNA end is better matched by TRBJ2-7. This CDR3 has 12 residues. The germline V gene has CDR1 SGHNT and CDR2 YENEEA.